This T cell receptor (beta chain) was identified in a study of blood T cell repertoires in COVID-19. Study-wide background: The study drew acute and convalescent COVID-19 samples from the United States, Italy and Spain. The analysed material was cDNA or gDNA that came from T cells, B-cell-depleted T cells, or PBMCs.

Germline V gives CDR1 MNHNY, CDR2 SVGAGI (reference sequence). The CDR3 is 15 residues long. V lost 4 bases, J lost 5 bases, and 11 bases stayed unmatched. Per the original data handling: Estimated nucleated cell counts came from reference gene primer amplification. TCRdb keeps only in-frame clones here, not all; method: immunoSEQ multiplex PCR. That table furnishes V, J and clone size, whereas the DNA furnished D and trimming. The table records some 150,000 clones, approximately 81% of them present only once. This clonotype originated in a human donor in a cohort sampled during active COVID-19. Sequenced: peripheral blood. The V and J genes are TRBV6-6 and TRBJ2-7; the match to TRBD1 covers 7 bases. CDR3 sequence reads: CASSSLRQGFDEQYF. The DNA for the CDR3 is TGTGCCAGCAGTTCACTTCGACAGGGTTTCGACGAGCAGTACTTC.